These T cell receptor beta chains were read from a single sample in a study of blood T cell repertoires in COVID-19. Here immunoSEQ multiplex PCR was the method, and the copy in TCRdb shows in-frame clones only, minus some. The sample has 350,000 or so clones, roughly nine tenths seen once. Sequencing was done on a sample of peripheral blood. The receptor set was obtained from a woman aged 55-70 years with COVID-19, enrolled during active disease. Both conserved end residues are part of each CDR3. D genes are given only for firm matches. The size field is filled for only some rows; it gives once, few, many or a size class.

D: -; V: TRBV21-1; size: -; J: TRBJ1-5; CDR3: CASSNKGAGRFGNQPQHF; DNA: TGTGCCAGCAGCAATAAAGGAGCAGGGAGGTTCGGCAATCAGCCCCAGCATTTT
D: -; V: TRBV6-1; size: -; J: TRBJ2-1; CDR3: CASSETSAAYEQFF; DNA: TGTGCCAGCAGTGAAACCTCGGCGGCCTATGAGCAGTTCTTC
D: -; V: TRBV7-9; size: -; J: TRBJ1-1; CDR3: CASSLGQNTEAFF; DNA: TGTGCCAGCAGCTTAGGGCAGAACACTGAAGCTTTCTTT
D: -; V: TRBV5-6; size: -; J: TRBJ1-1; CDR3: CASSLGGEGNTEAFF; DNA: TGTGCCAGCAGCTTGGGAGGGGAGGGAAACACTGAAGCTTTCTTT
D: TRBD1; V: TRBV19; size: once; J: TRBJ1-5; CDR3: CASSIEGTGGWPQHF; DNA: TGTGCCAGTAGTATAGAGGGGACAGGAGGGTGGCCCCAGCATTTT
D: TRBD1; V: TRBV6-5; size: -; J: TRBJ1-2; CDR3: CASLGTGFYYGYTF; DNA: TGTGCCTCCTTGGGGACAGGGTTTTACTATGGCTACACCTTC
D: TRBD1; V: TRBV6-5; size: -; J: TRBJ1-3; CDR3: CASWTGPGGNTIYF; DNA: TGTGCCAGCTGGACAGGGCCAGGAGGAAACACCATATATTTT
D: TRBD2; V: TRBV11-2; size: -; J: TRBJ2-1; CDR3: CASSLGSGLAGEQFF; DNA: TGTGCCAGCAGCTTAGGGTCGGGACTAGCGGGTGAGCAGTTCTTC
D: TRBD1; V: TRBV19; size: -; J: TRBJ1-6; CDR3: CASSIGAGGINGSPLHF; DNA: TGTGCCAGTAGTATAGGGGCAGGGGGGATCAACGGTTCACCCCTCCACTTT
D: -; V: TRBV15; size: -; J: TRBJ1-3; CDR3: CATSRYRSSGNTIYF; DNA: TGTGCCACCAGCAGATACAGGAGCTCTGGAAACACCATATATTTT
D: TRBD1; V: TRBV11-2; size: -; J: TRBJ2-1; CDR3: CASSPPGQGAYEQFF; DNA: TGTGCCAGCAGCCCCCCGGGACAGGGGGCGTATGAGCAGTTCTTC
D: -; V: TRBV29-1; size: -; J: TRBJ1-4; CDR3: CSVAGGAVFPNEKLFF; DNA: TGCAGCGTTGCGGGGGGCGCCGTATTTCCTAATGAAAAACTGTTTTTT
D: -; V: TRBV6-5; size: once; J: TRBJ1-1; CDR3: CASVMNTEAFF; DNA: TGTGCCAGCGTAATGAACACTGAAGCTTTCTTT
D: TRBD2; V: TRBV4-1; size: -; J: TRBJ2-7; CDR3: CASSPVAGGSEQYF; DNA: TGCGCCAGCAGCCCCGTAGCGGGGGGGAGTGAGCAGTACTTC
D: -; V: TRBV6-5; size: -; J: TRBJ1-2; CDR3: CASSWDKNYGYTF; DNA: TGTGCCAGCAGTTGGGACAAGAACTATGGCTACACCTTC
D: -; V: TRBV10-1; size: -; J: TRBJ1-2; CDR3: CASSATVGYGYTF; DNA: TGCGCCAGCAGTGCAACGGTCGGTTATGGCTACACCTTC
D: -; V: TRBV5-1; size: -; J: TRBJ1-1; CDR3: CASSLALGRTEAFF; DNA: TGCGCCAGCAGCTTGGCTCTCGGGAGGACTGAAGCTTTCTTT
D: -; V: TRBV5-1; size: -; J: TRBJ2-1; CDR3: CASSLAVAEQFF; DNA: TGCGCCAGCAGCTTGGCCGTAGCGGAGCAGTTCTTC
D: -; V: TRBV5-1; size: -; J: TRBJ2-5; CDR3: CASSFWFSGAETQYF; DNA: TGCGCCAGCAGCTTCTGGTTCTCTGGAGCAGAGACCCAGTACTTC
D: TRBD1; V: TRBV6-5; size: -; J: TRBJ2-3; CDR3: CASSYSNRGLTDTQYF; DNA: TGTGCCAGCAGTTACTCGAACAGGGGGCTCACAGATACGCAGTATTTT
D: TRBD1; V: TRBV18; size: -; J: TRBJ1-1; CDR3: CASSPGQGETEAFF; DNA: TGTGCCAGCTCCCCGGGACAGGGTGAAACTGAAGCTTTCTTT
D: TRBD1; V: TRBV5-1; size: few; J: TRBJ2-5; CDR3: CASGLGTGGQETQYF; DNA: TGCGCCAGCGGTTTGGGGACAGGGGGTCAAGAGACCCAGTACTTC
D: TRBD1; V: TRBV5-1; size: -; J: TRBJ1-1; CDR3: CASSLDRGGMNTEAFF; DNA: TGCGCCAGCAGCTTGGACAGGGGGGGCATGAACACTGAAGCTTTCTTT
D: -; V: TRBV10-3; size: few; J: TRBJ1-4; CDR3: CATGDRGDEKLFF; DNA: TGTGCCACAGGAGACCGGGGGGATGAAAAACTGTTTTTT
D: TRBD1; V: TRBV3-1/TRBV3-2; size: -; J: TRBJ2-7; CDR3: CASSLRGISYEQYF; DNA: TGTGCCAGCAGCCTCAGGGGGATCTCCTACGAGCAGTACTTC
D: -; V: TRBV28; size: -; J: TRBJ1-5; CDR3: CASTEGGKYNQPQHF; DNA: TGTGCCAGCACAGAGGGAGGGAAGTATAATCAGCCCCAGCATTTT
D: -; V: TRBV19; size: -; J: TRBJ1-5; CDR3: CASSFRGSDNQPQHF; DNA: TGTGCCAGTAGTTTCCGAGGGTCTGACAATCAGCCCCAGCATTTT
D: -; V: TRBV5-1; size: once; J: TRBJ2-2; CDR3: CASSYPGLANTGELFF; DNA: TGCGCCAGCAGCTATCCGGGTCTAGCTAACACCGGGGAGCTGTTTTTT
D: TRBD1; V: TRBV3-1/TRBV3-2; size: -; J: TRBJ2-2; CDR3: CASSYRTGGATGELFF; DNA: TGTGCCAGCAGCTACCGGACAGGGGGCGCGACCGGGGAGCTGTTTTTT
D: -; V: TRBV2; size: -; J: TRBJ1-6; CDR3: CASSYRYGQYNSPLHF; DNA: TGTGCCAGCAGCTACAGATATGGACAGTATAATTCACCCCTCCACTTT
D: TRBD2; V: TRBV4-2; size: -; J: TRBJ2-7; CDR3: CASSQDYSGGSYEQYF; DNA: TGTGCCAGCAGCCAAGATTACAGCGGGGGGTCCTACGAGCAGTACTTC
D: -; V: TRBV28; size: once; J: TRBJ2-1; CDR3: CASSPDRTIDNEQFF; DNA: TGTGCCAGCAGTCCTGACAGGACAATCGATAATGAGCAGTTCTTC
D: TRBD1; V: TRBV6-5; size: -; J: TRBJ1-1; CDR3: CASSYSRQGTEAFF; DNA: TGTGCCAGCAGTTACTCCCGACAGGGCACTGAAGCTTTCTTT
D: TRBD1; V: TRBV7-2; size: -; J: TRBJ1-1; CDR3: CASSVNRGRTEAFF; DNA: TGTGCCAGCAGCGTAAACAGGGGTAGAACTGAAGCTTTCTTT
D: TRBD1; V: TRBV30; size: once; J: TRBJ1-5; CDR3: CAWSAPGQVVNQPQHF; DNA: TGTGCCTGGAGTGCCCCGGGACAGGTAGTCAATCAGCCCCAGCATTTT
D: TRBD2; V: TRBV7-9; size: -; J: TRBJ2-2; CDR3: CASSSPTSGVGFGELFF; DNA: TGTGCCAGCAGCTCTCCGACTAGCGGGGTGGGCTTCGGGGAGCTGTTTTTT
D: -; V: TRBV19; size: -; J: TRBJ1-5; CDR3: CASSIAQGRGNQPQHF; DNA: TGTGCCAGTAGTATAGCACAGGGCAGGGGCAATCAGCCCCAGCATTTT
D: -; V: TRBV19; size: once; J: TRBJ1-5; CDR3: CASSTQNQPQHF; DNA: TGTGCCAGTAGTACCCAAAATCAGCCCCAGCATTTT
D: -; V: TRBV4-1; size: once; J: TRBJ2-5; CDR3: CASSQLRDTPKTQYF; DNA: TGCGCCAGCAGCCAGCTCCGGGACACCCCTAAGACCCAGTACTTC
D: TRBD1; V: TRBV7-2; size: -; J: TRBJ2-2; CDR3: CASSARQGHTGELFF; DNA: TGTGCCAGCAGCGCTAGACAGGGGCACACCGGGGAGCTGTTTTTT
D: TRBD2; V: TRBV4-1; size: -; J: TRBJ2-1; CDR3: CASSLRGGDNEQFF; DNA: TGCGCCAGCAGCCTACGGGGGGGCGACAATGAGCAGTTCTTC
D: -; V: TRBV29-1; size: once; J: TRBJ2-4; CDR3: CSVEAQSLAKNIQYF; DNA: TGCAGCGTTGAGGCTCAATCCCTAGCCAAAAACATTCAGTACTTC
D: -; V: TRBV19; size: -; J: TRBJ2-1; CDR3: CASSIGRGSEQFF; DNA: TGTGCCAGTAGTATAGGACGAGGGAGTGAGCAGTTCTTC
D: -; V: TRBV19; size: once; J: TRBJ1-2; CDR3: CASSQGRYGYTF; DNA: TGTGCCAGTAGTCAGGGAAGGTATGGCTACACCTTC
D: -; V: TRBV6-5; size: -; J: TRBJ1-3; CDR3: CASMWDYGNTIYF; DNA: TGTGCCAGCATGTGGGACTATGGAAACACCATATATTTT
D: TRBD2; V: TRBV7-3; size: -; J: TRBJ2-1; CDR3: CASSLLPSTSGGASGEQFF; DNA: TGTGCCAGCAGCCTCCTTCCCTCCACTAGCGGGGGGGCCTCAGGGGAGCAGTTCTTC
D: TRBD1; V: TRBV28; size: -; J: TRBJ2-7; CDR3: CASRPPGQGGPYEQYF; DNA: TGTGCCAGCAGACCTCCGGGACAGGGAGGCCCCTACGAGCAGTACTTC